This T cell receptor (beta chain) was retrieved from a study of T cells in Graves' hyperthyroidism and ophthalmopathy. Amplified TCR beta CDR3 regions came from RNA transcripts. When the TCR CDR3 underwent first-round RT-PCR, the HTBI primer set was used. TCRdb passed the multiplex PCR reads through MiXCR, listing each CDR3 protein once. Among fewer than 450,000 distinct CDR3 sequences listed, 17% were seen once. CDR1 and CDR2 (germline): SEHNR, FQNEAQ (reference sequence). This CDR3 comprises 15 residues. Deletions cut 1 base from V and 6 bases from J, with 13 bases between. This clonotype was recorded many times.

The sequenced material came from blood. The receptor comes from a woman younger than 45 with Graves' hyperthyroidism that later progressed to Graves' ophthalmopathy. The rearrangement joins TRBV7-9 to TRBJ2-4; weak D call: TRBD1 (5 bases). The CDR3 region has the DNA TGTGCCAGCAGCTTAGGACAGATCTTCGGAAACATTCAGTACTTC. Translating gives CASSLGQIFGNIQYF.